Below are 8 T cell receptor beta chains sequenced from a single sample in a study of immune evolution from preneoplasia to lung adenocarcinoma. Profiling relied on immunoSEQ multiplex PCR, and the TCRdb table lists in-frame clones only, not all of them. The table includes roughly 5,400 clones, approximately 82% detected once. Sequencing was carried out using FFPE minimally invasive lung adenocarcinoma tissue. The receptors stem from a person aged 60 to 85 with lung adenocarcinoma.

V and J are TRBV5-6 and TRBJ1-5; D is possibly TRBD1 (5 bases). V was cut by 0 bases and J by 3 bases, with 13 bases left in between. The length of the CDR3 is 16 residues. Germline V gives CDR1 SGHDT, CDR2 YYEEEE. CDR3 coding DNA: TGTGCCAGCAGCTTGGCGGCCAGGGCGGTCAATCAGCCCCAGCATTTT. It translates to CASSLAARAVNQPQHF.

The chain carries TRBV14 and TRBJ1-5; 9 bases line up with TRBD1. The CDR3 is 14 amino acids. V was clipped by 3 bases and J by 4 bases; unmatched bases: 1. Germline assignment: CDR1 SGHDN and CDR2 FVKESK. The chain's CDR3 is CASSHDRGNQPQHF. The CDR3 bases are TGTGCCAGCAGCCACGACAGGGGGAATCAGCCCCAGCATTTT.

This chain connects TRBV6-5 to TRBJ1-2, with D hard to call. The V gene's germline CDR1 is MNHEY and CDR2 SVGAGI. The CDR3 totals 12 residues. The V gene lost 4 bases and the J gene lost 2 bases, with 5 bases spanning the gap. CDR3 sequence (DNA): TGTGCCAGCAGTTCCGGCAACTATGGCTACACCTTC. It translates to CASSSGNYGYTF.

This sequence joins TRBV2 and TRBJ2-3; D possibly corresponds to TRBD2 (7 bases). CDR1 is SNHLY, CDR2 FYNNEI, per germline. The CDR3 consists of 13 residues. V was cut by 7 bases and J by 3 bases, with 11 bases left in between. The CDR3 DNA reads TGTGCCAGCAATGCGGGGGCAACAGATACGCAGTATTTT. Encoded protein: CASNAGATDTQYF.

The chain links TRBV19 to TRBJ2-5; no definite D call. Trimming stripped 6 bases from V and 7 bases from J, with 21 bases between. Germline values: CDR1 LNHDA, CDR2 SQIVND (reference sequence). The CDR3 spans 15 residues. The DNA for the CDR3 is TGTGCCAGTAGCATATCGGATACCTCCGAGGTGACCCAGTACTTC. Translated: CASSISDTSEVTQYF.

The chain links TRBV7-5 to TRBJ2-7; TRBD1 is the table's D call, not checked against the DNA. TRBV7-5 is a pseudogene locus. The CDR3 is 12 amino acids. CDR3 protein: CARSSTGVQQYF. CDR3 DNA sequence: TGTGCCAGAAGCTCGACAGGGGTTCAGCAGTACTTC.

This rearrangement joins TRBV18 to TRBJ2-7, with D possibly being TRBD1 (6 bases). The CDR3 covers 16 residues. With 6 bases removed from V and 1 base from J, the gap between germline ends came to 19 bases. Germline lookup yields CDR1 KGHSH and CDR2 LQKENI. The CDR3, as DNA: TGTGCCAGCTCGGCTACCTTAACCGGACAGTCCTACGAGCAGTACTTC. Protein sequence: CASSATLTGQSYEQYF. Combining the CDR3 with reference TRBV18 and TRBJ2-7 gives the whole variable domain NAGVMQNPRHLVRRRGQEARLRCSPMKGHSHVYWYRQLPEEGLKFMVYLQKENIIDESGMPKERFSAEFPKEGPSILRIQQVVRGDSAAYFCASSATLTGQSYEQYFGPGTRLTVT.

This chain links TRBV19 with TRBJ2-1; TRBD1 agrees at 9 bases. Trimming at V came to 5 bases and at J to 0 bases, leaving 5 bases not matched to a gene. The V gene's germline CDR1 is LNHDA and CDR2 SQIVND (reference sequence). CDR3 length equals 16 residues. The CDR3 nucleotides read TGTGCCAGTAGTTCTCTGACAGGGGGCTCCTACAATGAGCAGTTCTTC. Its protein is CASSSLTGGSYNEQFF.